What follows describes a single T cell receptor beta chain. These data are taken from a study of blood T cell repertoires in COVID-19. Using immunoSEQ multiplex PCR, the repertoire was profiled, and TCRdb retains in-frame clones only, with some absent. The data contain hundreds of thousands of clones, 65% to 85% of them singletons. Sequenced input: peripheral blood. The clonotype originates from a woman older than 75 with acute or convalescent COVID-19.

For the CDR3, the DNA is TGTGCCATCAAGGCTAGCGGGGGAGGAGAGCAGTACTTC. Protein: CAIKASGGGEQYF. The V call is TRBV12-3 or TRBV12-4, the J call TRBJ2-7; 10 positions match TRBD2. The CDR3 loop spans 13 amino acids. V trimming: 10 bases; J trimming: 7 bases; junction bases outside the gene matches: 10.